The clone carrying this TCR beta chain came up many times. Its antigen is unidentified. The data stem from a study of T cells after yellow fever vaccination. Points from the study as a whole: On re-exposure, the response was weaker but peaked faster, at day 5 versus 15. Abundant clonotypes from the bulk population could get into FACS-sorted repertoires as contaminants. The study re-detected most primary-vaccination clones after the booster (roughly 96% CD4, 88% CD8).

It was through 5'RACE template switching that TCR cDNA was made, with a universal primer site and UMIs added. Each CDR3 protein gets one entry after TCRdb re-called the 5' RACE reads with MiXCR. The sample records 250,000 or so distinct CDR3 sequences, about 3.7% being singletons. This receptor was taken from a man younger than 35 who received the YFV17D yellow fever vaccine. Sequenced here: PBMCs, sampled 15 days after the yellow fever booster vaccination.

DNA of the CDR3: TGTGCCAGCAGCTTTGGTCCAGGGGAGGACGAAAAACTGTTTTTT. Protein: CASSFGPGEDEKLFF. The gene calls are TRBV7-9 and TRBJ1-4; D may be TRBD1 (6 bases). Germline CDR1 is SEHNR and CDR2 is FQNEAQ (reference sequence). CDR3 length: 15 amino acids. Trimming cost V 3 bases and J 8 bases, with 16 bases left between them.